This TCR beta chain was sequenced for a study of response to subunit inactivated influenza vaccine. Study outcomes and limitations: After each seasonal influenza vaccination, few new T cells are recruited, the authors suggested.

Trimming cost V 7 bases and J 6 bases, with 9 bases left between them. Germline assignment: CDR1 SQVTM and CDR2 ANQGSEA. The CDR3 has 11 amino acids. This clonotype was counted between two and nine times. What it recognizes is unknown. TCRdb re-called the RT-PCR reads through MiXCR, storing one row per CDR3 protein. The sample comprises 630,000 or so distinct CDR3 sequences, 15% to 19% of which are singletons, and around 10% rests with the top ten. The TCR comes from a man aged 45 to 65 who received an inactivated influenza vaccine. V usage is TRBV29-1 and J usage is TRBJ2-2; D unresolved. Source: PBMCs from blood, taken 11 to 12 days after vaccination. CDR3 sequence: CSAHGPGELFF. In DNA form, the CDR3 reads TGCAGCGCGCACGGACCCGGGGAGCTGTTTTTT.